This T cell receptor (beta chain) came from a study of blood T cell repertoires in COVID-19. About the study: Samples taken during acute and convalescent COVID-19 were collected in the United States, Italy and Spain. T cells, B-cell-depleted T cells, or PBMCs supplied cDNA or gDNA.

V dropped 6 bases and J dropped 6; count of bases not matched to a gene: 11. The V gene's germline CDR1 is SNHLY and CDR2 FYNNEI. The CDR3 is 15 amino acids. Original data processing: Amplification with reference gene primers provided the estimates of nucleated cell counts. TCRdb's copy holds only in-frame clones and misses some; the assay was immunoSEQ multiplex PCR. V and J calls and clone size are those listed in that table; D and trimming were worked out from the DNA. The sample lists approximately 90,000 clones, roughly 77% seen once, with 24% in the top ten. The chain carries TRBV2 and TRBJ1-5; 7 bases align to TRBD1. The TCR comes from a human donor in a cohort sampled during active COVID-19. Sequencing was performed on peripheral blood. The CDR3 DNA follows: TGTGCCAGCAGCGAAAACAGGGGAGCAATTCAGCCCCAGCATTTT. This sequence encodes CASSENRGAIQPQHF. Combining the CDR3 with reference TRBV2 and TRBJ1-5 gives the whole variable domain EPEVTQTPSHQVTQMGQEVILRCVPISNHLYFYWYRQILGQKVEFLVSFYNNEISEKSEIFDDQFSVERPDGSNFTLKIRSTKLEDSAMYFCASSENRGAIQPQHFGDGTRLSIL.